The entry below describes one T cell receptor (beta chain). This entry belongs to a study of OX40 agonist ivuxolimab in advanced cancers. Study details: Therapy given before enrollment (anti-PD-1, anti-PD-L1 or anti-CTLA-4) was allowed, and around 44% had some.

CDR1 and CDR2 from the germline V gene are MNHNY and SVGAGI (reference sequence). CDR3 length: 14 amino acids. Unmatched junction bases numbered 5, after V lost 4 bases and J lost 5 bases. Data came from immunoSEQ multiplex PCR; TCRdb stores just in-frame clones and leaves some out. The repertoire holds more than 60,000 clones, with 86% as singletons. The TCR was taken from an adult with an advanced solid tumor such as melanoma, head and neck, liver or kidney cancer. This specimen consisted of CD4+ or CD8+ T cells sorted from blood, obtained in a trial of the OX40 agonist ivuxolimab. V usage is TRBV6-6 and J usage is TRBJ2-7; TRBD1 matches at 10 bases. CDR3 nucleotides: TGTGCCAGCAGTTCGCGGGACAGGGGAAACGAGCAGTACTTC. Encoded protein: CASSSRDRGNEQYF.